This T cell receptor (beta chain) was retrieved from a study of OX40 agonist ivuxolimab in advanced cancers. Sequencing was performed with immunoSEQ multiplex PCR; in TCRdb, only in-frame clones are kept and a portion is missing. The sample has 60,000 or so clones; 84% are singletons. Per germline, CDR1 PRHDT and CDR2 FYEKMQ (reference sequence). The CDR3 contains 14 residues. V lost 5 bases and J 4 bases, leaving 14 bases between the germline ends. Patients who had autoimmune disease history or got systemic immunosuppression were left out. The sequencing here drew on CD4+ or CD8+ T cells sorted from blood, taken in a trial of the OX40 agonist ivuxolimab. This chain joins TRBV13 and TRBJ1-2, with D possibly TRBD1 on 5 matching bases. The TCR sequence derives from an adult with an advanced solid tumor such as melanoma, head and neck, liver or kidney cancer. CDR3 residues: CASSISRVAYGYTF. DNA for the CDR3: TGTGCCAGCAGCATTTCCAGGGTCGCCTATGGCTACACCTTC.